The 20 T cell receptor beta chains below were found in one sample sequenced in a study of CD8+CD57+ T cells in acquired aplastic anemia. Genomic DNA constituted the template upon which TCR beta VDJ and CDR3 profiling was performed. TCRdb used MiXCR to reprocess the reads, holding one entry per CDR3 protein. The sample has around 230,000 distinct CDR3 sequences; around 63% are singletons. Sequenced: sorted CD4+, CD8+, or CD8+CD57+ T cells (not recorded which) from PBMCs. These receptors were obtained from a human donor in good health.

This chain connects TRBV5-5 to TRBJ2-5; 11 bases fit TRBD1. Germline loops: CDR1 SGHKS, CDR2 YYEKEE (reference sequence). V was clipped by 4 bases and J by 4 bases; unmatched bases: 6. The CDR3 runs to 15 residues. This CDR3 is CASSMWTGGRETQYF. The DNA for the CDR3 is TGTGCCAGCAGCATGTGGACAGGGGGCAGAGAGACCCAGTACTTC.

The genes are TRBV7-9 and TRBJ2-7, with TRBD1 identical over 8 bases. The CDR3 runs 14 residues. The germline V gene encodes CDR1 SEHNR and CDR2 FQNEAQ (reference sequence). After removal of 6 bases from V and 9 bases from J, the junction contained 13 bases not matched to a gene. Here the CDR3 DNA reads TGTGCCAGCAGTTCGGACAGGGATGGTGGCGGGCAGTACTTC. This sequence encodes CASSSDRDGGGQYF.

As concerns this clonotype: A much larger clone lies one base from this, so it may be a read error. V is TRBV7-8 and J is TRBJ2-7; D perhaps matches TRBD1 (7 bases). This CDR3 region has 13 residues. CDR1 is SGHVS and CDR2 is FQNEAQ in the germline V gene. Trimming took off 5 bases at V and 3 bases at J, with 11 bases between the two ends. CDR3 protein: CASSRGTDYEQYF. For the CDR3, the DNA is TGTGCCAGCAGCCGCGGGACAGACTACGAGCAGTACTTC.

This clonotype appeared many times. The chain joins TRBV19 to TRBJ1-1; D is uncertain. This CDR3 has 13 residues. Germline V gives CDR1 LNHDA, CDR2 SQIVND (reference sequence). V was clipped by 0 bases and J by 7 bases, with 9 bases between them. The CDR3 region has the DNA TGTGCCAGTAGTATAGATTTGGCAGGTGAAGCTTTCTTT. This encodes CASSIDLAGEAFF.

This chain links TRBV5-4 with TRBJ2-7, with 10 bases identical to TRBD1. The CDR3 sequence is 15 residues long. V was clipped by 4 bases and J by 4 bases; unmatched bases: 8. Germline assignment: CDR1 SGHNT and CDR2 YYREEE (reference sequence). CDR3 sequence reads: CASSTGQGVRYEQYF. DNA for the CDR3: TGTGCCAGCAGCACCGGACAGGGGGTTAGATACGAGCAGTACTTC.

The chain carries TRBV7-6 and TRBJ2-2, with D maybe TRBD2 (6 bases). In germline, CDR1 is SGHVS, CDR2 FNYEAQ. This CDR3 is 16 amino acids long. Trimming stripped 1 base from V and 0 bases from J, with 9 bases between. The DNA of the CDR3 is TGTGCCAGCAGCTTAGAGTGGGGGGCGAACACCGGGGAGCTGTTTTTT. It translates to CASSLEWGANTGELFF.

This chain uses TRBV20-1 with TRBJ2-5, with no clear D. The length of the CDR3 is 12 residues. Per germline, CDR1 DFQATT and CDR2 SNEGSKA (reference sequence). V lost 2 bases and J 5 bases, leaving 9 bases between the germline ends. The CDR3 bases are TGCAGTGCTAGACTTTCTGGGGAGACCCAGTACTTC. Its translation is CSARLSGETQYF.

This clonotype was seen repeatedly, ten times or more. The chain carries TRBV4-1 and TRBJ2-7; the D gene is possibly TRBD2 (5 bases). The CDR3 length is 17 residues. The V end lost 0 bases, the J end lost 3 bases, and 18 bases lay between the germline ends. Germline V gene lookup returns CDR1 MGHRA and CDR2 YSYEKL. DNA of the CDR3: TGCGCCAGCAGCCAAGATTCCGGGATCGGTAGCATCTACGAGCAGTACTTC. It codes for CASSQDSGIGSIYEQYF.

This clonotype showed up just once. The chain combines TRBV2 with TRBJ2-7; D gene uncertain. From germline, CDR1 is SNHLY and CDR2 FYNNEI. Trimming left V 10 bases short and J 7 bases short, with 26 bases between. This CDR3 is built from 15 residues. Here the CDR3 reads CATSANATTLWEQYF. CDR3 sequence (DNA): TGTGCCACCTCAGCGAACGCTACCACTCTATGGGAGCAGTACTTC.

This clonotype was counted ten times or more. This chain uses TRBV6-2 or TRBV6-3 with TRBJ1-5; maybe TRBD1 (6 bases). CDR3 length equals 15 residues. Trimming took off 6 bases at V and 0 bases at J, with 12 bases between the two ends. In germline, CDR1 is MNHEY, CDR2 SVGEGT. The CDR3 nucleotides are TGTGCCAGCAGGAAACAGGGCCATAGCAATCAGCCCCAGCATTTT. Translating it yields CASRKQGHSNQPQHF.

The rearrangement links TRBV6-6 to TRBJ1-5; D is uncertain. The CDR3 contains 11 residues. V gave up 6 bases and J gave up 8 bases, with 8 bases separating them. Germline V gene data show CDR1 as MNHNY and CDR2 as SVGAGI (reference sequence). The CDR3 sequence is CASSRSEPQHF. CDR3 coding DNA: TGTGCCAGCAGCCGCTCGGAGCCCCAGCATTTT.

The rearrangement joins TRBV7-2 to TRBJ2-5; 14 bases match TRBD2. CDR3 length: 18 amino acids. Per the germline V gene, CDR1 is SGHTA and CDR2 is FQGNSA. V lost 3 bases and J lost 0; bases outside the gene matches: 6. DNA for the CDR3: TGTGCCAGCAGCTTCCGGACTAGCGGGGGGCCTTACCAAGAGACCCAGTACTTC. Translated, it gives CASSFRTSGGPYQETQYF.

Comment on this clonotype: Here the CDR3 omits its conserved ending phenylalanine or tryptophan, so a read error is the likely source. The V gene is TRBV2, the J gene TRBJ2-7; the D is unclear. Trimming left V 0 bases short and J 2 bases short, with 8 bases between. The CDR3 is 14 residues long. From germline, CDR1 is SNHLY and CDR2 FYNNEI. CDR3 loop: CASSEANRAYEQYL. The CDR3 coding sequence is TGTGCCAGCAGTGAAGCGAACAGAGCCTACGAGCAGTACCTC.

DNA for the CDR3: TGTGCCAGCAGCCCCGGGACCAGCACTGAAGCTTTCTTT. It codes for CASSPGTSTEAFF. The rearrangement uses TRBV7-3 and TRBJ1-1; D may be TRBD1 (5 bases). The V gene lost 5 bases and the J gene lost 4 bases, with 11 bases spanning the gap. This CDR3 is 13 amino acids long. Germline loops: CDR1 SGHTA, CDR2 FQGTGA.

This clonotype was found many times. The rearrangement uses TRBV19 and TRBJ2-7, with 9 bases that match TRBD2. V lost 6 bases to trimming and J lost 2 bases; unmatched junction nucleotides: 2. There are 13 residues in the CDR3. Germline V gene lookup returns CDR1 LNHDA and CDR2 SQIVND (reference sequence). CDR3 DNA: TGTGCCAGTAGGCGGGGGGGAACCTACGAGCAGTACTTC. Its protein product is CASRRGGTYEQYF. Full variable domain (missing parts from reference TRBV19 and TRBJ2-7): DGGITQSPKYLFRKEGQNVTLSCEQNLNHDAMYWYRQDPGQGLRLIYYSQIVNDFQKGDIAEGYSVSREKKESFPLTVTSAQKNPTAFYLCASRRGGTYEQYFGPGTRLTVT.

V is TRBV20-1 and J is TRBJ1-6, with a possible D match to TRBD1 (5 bases). V was trimmed by 0 bases and J by 6 bases, leaving 15 bases between them. Germline CDR1 and CDR2: DFQATT and SNEGSKA (reference sequence). CDR3 length equals 16 residues. The CDR3 bases are TGCAGTGCTAGAGATGGGGGACGCCAGGGTAATTCACCCCTCCACTTT. This gives the protein CSARDGGRQGNSPLHF.

As for this clonotype: Its ends do not fully match the called genes, so a read error is possible. The genes are TRBV7-8 and TRBJ2-5; 11 nucleotides match TRBD2. The germline V gene encodes CDR1 SGHVS and CDR2 FQNEAQ. The CDR3 totals 14 residues. CDR3 sequence (DNA): TGTGCCAGCGGCTTAATAGCGGGAGGGGAGACCCAGTACTTC. Its translation: CASGLIAGGETQYF.

CDR3 coding DNA: TGTGCCAGCAGTTTCCGCTCCGATCTAGCGGCAACCTACGAGCAGTACTTC. Translation gives CASSFRSDLAATYEQYF. This chain links TRBV28 with TRBJ2-7; 7 bases align to TRBD2. The V segment lost 3 bases and the J segment 2 bases; nucleotides outside the gene matches: 13. CDR3 length equals 17 residues. CDR1 and CDR2 (germline): MDHEN, SYDVKM.

This clonotype showed up many times. This chain links TRBV12-5 with TRBJ1-1; 8 nucleotides agree with TRBD1. The CDR3 runs to 15 residues. With V trimmed by 3 bases and J by 4 bases, 7 bases remained unmatched. CDR1 is LGHNT, CDR2 FRNRAP, per germline. CDR3 coding DNA: TGTGCTAGTGGTTTAGTGGACAGGGAAGGCACTGAAGCTTTCTTT. Amino acids: CASGLVDREGTEAFF.

The genes are TRBV19 and TRBJ2-3; TRBD2 aligns across 14 bases. CDR1 and CDR2 from the germline V gene are LNHDA and SQIVND (reference sequence). There are 16 residues in the CDR3. V dropped 6 bases and J dropped 5; count of bases not matched to a gene: 7. The CDR3 DNA sequence: TGTGCCAGTAGCGTAGGGACTAGCGGGAGTGGAGATACGCAGTATTTT. Its translation: CASSVGTSGSGDTQYF.